One TCR beta chain is described in this entry. Its antigen is not identified. After removal of 6 bases from V and 0 bases from J, the junction contained 9 bases not matched to a gene. The length of the CDR3 is 16 residues. Germline V CDR1 and CDR2: MDHEN, SYDVKM. This entry is derived from a study of cytomegalovirus exposure and HLA in healthy donors. General study findings and limits: The authors judged a highly shared variant cluster likely a sequencing artifact. Most CMV-associated TCR beta chains were later found to appear HLA-restricted.

Amplification used 60 Vbeta primers and 13 Jbeta primers. The data were produced by immunoSEQ multiplex PCR, yet TCRdb's version contains in-frame clones alone and is incomplete. The sample lists about 220,000 clones, roughly 82% occurring once. Sequencing used PBMCs. This clonotype originated in a man aged 40-50 years in good health and CMV-seropositive. The V and J genes are TRBV28 and TRBJ2-7; TRBD1 matches at 9 bases. The CDR3 DNA sequence: TGTGCCAGCAGCTCAGACAGGGGGGGGAACTCCTACGAGCAGTACTTC. It codes for CASSSDRGGNSYEQYF.